This is a list of T cell receptor beta chains from one sample in a study of T cell repertoires in cytomegalovirus infection. TCRdb recomputed calls from the reads with MiXCR, one row per CDR3 protein. This table has a few hundred thousand distinct CDR3 sequences, about 15% appearing once. The sequenced material came from CD8+ T cells from PBMCs. The receptors here all came from a human donor in good health (CMV status not recorded). Some clones in this sample may be carry-over from other donors' samples. CDR3s leave out the opening cysteine and the closing phenylalanine or tryptophan. A D gene is named only where the DNA matches it firmly. Size tells how often a clone was seen (once, few, many) or the class of an expanded clone, and some rows leave it out.

j_call v_call clone_size d_call cdr3_length cdr3_aa
TRBJ2-7 TRBV11-3 NA TRBD1 13 ASSLDWDRDREQY
TRBJ2-2 TRBV6-1 NA NA 12 ASARDIGAGELF
TRBJ2-7 TRBV5-1 few NA 10 ASSLSGSEQY
TRBJ2-7 TRBV12-3/TRBV12-4 few NA 14 ASAMGFGVRWNEQY
TRBJ2-3 TRBV12-3/TRBV12-4 many NA 13 ASTDVTEPTDTQY
TRBJ1-2 TRBV29-1 NA NA 12 SVDLGLPPGRYT
TRBJ2-7 TRBV7-2 many NA 12 ASSSSGPAREQY
TRBJ2-6 TRBV20-1 NA NA 12 SARDQDGANVLT
TRBJ2-7 TRBV7-2 many NA 10 ASSFPETVQY
TRBJ1-3 TRBV7-8 many NA 13 ASSIDGGSGNTIY
TRBJ2-1 TRBV7-8 many TRBD1 13 ASSGRDRGNNEQF
TRBJ1-2 TRBV7-2 many TRBD1 16 ASSLGLGQGANYYGYT
TRBJ2-7 TRBV7-9 many NA 12 ASSLTGTVDEQY
TRBJ1-2 TRBV6-2/TRBV6-3 NA NA 12 ATRGLRFNYGYT
TRBJ1-1 TRBV11-2 many TRBD1 13 ASSASQGRNTEAF
TRBJ2-1 TRBV12-3/TRBV12-4 many NA 12 ASSLSTGMNEQF
TRBJ2-7 TRBV7-2 many TRBD1 14 ASSLGTGSSLYEQY
TRBJ2-3 TRBV28 many TRBD1 14 ASSFSGTVNTDTQY
TRBJ1-3 TRBV7-6 many NA 13 ASSLAGGSGNTIY
TRBJ1-1 TRBV11-3 many NA 14 ASSLIPGRLNTEAF
TRBJ2-7 TRBV6-8 NA TRBD1 13 ASSYSGQGTYEQY
TRBJ1-6 TRBV7-6 many NA 13 ASSSGRSYNSPLH
TRBJ1-1 TRBV14 few NA 15 ASSQVPTPPPNTEAF
TRBJ1-1 TRBV7-2 many NA 13 ASSLVGGAGTEAF
TRBJ1-4 TRBV7-6 few NA 15 ASSLYYLGAVGEKLF
TRBJ2-7 TRBV2 NA NA 12 ASSEYPGPYEQY
TRBJ2-3 TRBV7-9 NA NA 13 ASSWGQISTDTQY
TRBJ1-1 TRBV19 many TRBD1 13 ASSIVGTANTEAF
TRBJ2-7 TRBV7-8 many NA 12 ASSLGGALYEQY
TRBJ2-3 TRBV2 NA TRBD2 16 ASSEVASGGSSTDTQY
TRBJ2-2 TRBV7-9 few NA 12 ASSLLDGAGELF
TRBJ2-7 TRBV7-2 many TRBD1 12 ASTGQGGTYEQY
TRBJ1-1 TRBV4-1 NA NA 17 ASSHPLPRAGAGGTEAF
TRBJ1-1 TRBV6-5 NA NA 11 ASSYSGPSEAF
TRBJ2-2 TRBV4-1 few NA 13 ASSQVSEGTGELF
TRBJ1-1 TRBV12-3/TRBV12-4 NA NA 12 ASSLETMNTEAF
TRBJ2-7 TRBV7-6 few NA 13 ASSLGQGLSREQY
TRBJ1-5 TRBV29-1 NA TRBD1 12 SVVTGEVDQPQH
TRBJ1-2 TRBV28 NA NA 14 ASSPVAKTANYGYT
TRBJ2-1 TRBV7-2 many TRBD2 17 ASSPPASGVDVKYGEQF
TRBJ1-1 TRBV14 many TRBD1 12 ASSPQGGNTEAF